This T cell receptor beta chain was recorded in a study of technical replicates of blood from a few donors. CDR1 is MGHRA and CDR2 is YSYEKL in the germline V gene. The CDR3 has 15 residues. V lost 5 bases, J lost 2 bases, and 7 bases stayed unmatched. Sequenced by immunoSEQ multiplex PCR; TCRdb stores in-frame clones only, minus some. The table lists around 78,000 clones, 94% of them singletons, with 0.26% in the top ten. J is TRBJ2-3 and V is TRBV4-1, with 7 bases fitting TRBD2. Sequenced input: T cells isolated from PBMCs. This sequence was found in a human donor in good health. CDR3 sequence reads: CASSAREVYTDTQYF. CDR3 nucleotides: TGCGCCAGCAGCGCTCGGGAGGTCTACACAGATACGCAGTATTTT.